One T cell receptor (beta chain) is described in this entry. Participants, about 18 to 90 years old, spanned about two dozen US areas. Cohorts were assigned according to the clinical history that participants reported. Recovered participants had two consecutive negative NP/OP PCR tests, healthcare professional clearance, or symptom resolution. Per the original methods: Amplification from reference gene primers served as the basis for estimated nucleated cell counts. The repertoire was sequenced with immunoSEQ multiplex PCR; TCRdb's copy has only in-frame clones and lacks some. V, J and clone size were drawn from that table, and D and trimming were deduced from the DNA. The sample records 250,000 to 300,000 clones, 80% to 95% being singletons. These data originate in a study of blood T cell repertoires in COVID-19. This CDR3 has 13 amino acids. With V trimmed by 5 bases and J by 4 bases, 3 bases remained unmatched. The germline gives CDR1 KGHDR, CDR2 SFDVKD.

The rearrangement uses TRBV24-1 and TRBJ2-5, with 7 bases aligning to TRBD2. This TCR was recovered from a woman in her twenties or thirties who had recovered from COVID-19. The sample consisted of PBMCs or T cells enriched from blood (not recorded which). This CDR3 is CATSGGGRETQYF. Written as DNA, the CDR3 is TGTGCCACCAGTGGGGGGGGGAGAGAGACCCAGTACTTC.